What follows is one T cell receptor (beta chain) and its context. Data came from immunoSEQ multiplex PCR; TCRdb stores just in-frame clones and leaves some out. The table includes hundreds of thousands of clones, 60% to 80% detected once. The data belong to a study of cytotoxic CD8 clonotypes in ibrutinib-treated CLL. The germline V gene encodes CDR1 KGHSH and CDR2 LQKENI. The trim removed 4 bases at V and 4 bases at J, leaving 5 bases unmatched. The CDR3 length is 14 residues. This sample comprised PBMCs, obtained after 12 months of ibrutinib treatment. This TCR derives from a human donor with chronic lymphocytic leukemia. The J gene is TRBJ1-2, the V gene TRBV18; 8 bases agree with TRBD1. The CDR3 sequence: CASSQDRASYGYTF. The CDR3 bases are TGTGCCAGCTCACAGGACAGGGCGTCCTATGGCTACACCTTC.